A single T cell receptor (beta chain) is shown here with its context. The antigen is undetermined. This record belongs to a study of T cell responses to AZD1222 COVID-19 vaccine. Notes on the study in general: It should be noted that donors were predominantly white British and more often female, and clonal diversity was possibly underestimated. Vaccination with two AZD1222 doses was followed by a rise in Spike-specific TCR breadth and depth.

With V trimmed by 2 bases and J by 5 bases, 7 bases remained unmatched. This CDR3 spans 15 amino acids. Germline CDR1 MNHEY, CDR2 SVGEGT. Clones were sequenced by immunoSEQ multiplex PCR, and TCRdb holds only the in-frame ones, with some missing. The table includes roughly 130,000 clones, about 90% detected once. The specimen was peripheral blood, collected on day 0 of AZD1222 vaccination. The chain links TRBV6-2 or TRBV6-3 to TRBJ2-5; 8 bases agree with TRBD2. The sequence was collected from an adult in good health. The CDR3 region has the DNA TGTGCCAGCAGTTACGGGGTAGCGGGGAGTGAGACCCAGTACTTC. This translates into CASSYGVAGSETQYF.